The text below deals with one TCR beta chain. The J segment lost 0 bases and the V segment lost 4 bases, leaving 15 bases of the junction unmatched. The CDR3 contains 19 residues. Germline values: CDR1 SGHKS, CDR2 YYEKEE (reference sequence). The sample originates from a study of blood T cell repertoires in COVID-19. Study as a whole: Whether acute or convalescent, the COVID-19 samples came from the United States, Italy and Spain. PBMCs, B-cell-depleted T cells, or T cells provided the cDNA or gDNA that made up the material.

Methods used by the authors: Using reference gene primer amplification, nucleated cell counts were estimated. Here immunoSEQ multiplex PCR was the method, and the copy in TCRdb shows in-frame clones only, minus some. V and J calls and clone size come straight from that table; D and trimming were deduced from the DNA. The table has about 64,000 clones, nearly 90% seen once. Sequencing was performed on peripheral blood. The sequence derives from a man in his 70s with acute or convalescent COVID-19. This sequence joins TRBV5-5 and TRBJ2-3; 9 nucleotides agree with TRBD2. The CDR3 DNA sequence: TGTGCCAGCAGCCCCTCGGGATTAGCGGGGGCCCTCAGCACAGATACGCAGTATTTT. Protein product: CASSPSGLAGALSTDTQYF.